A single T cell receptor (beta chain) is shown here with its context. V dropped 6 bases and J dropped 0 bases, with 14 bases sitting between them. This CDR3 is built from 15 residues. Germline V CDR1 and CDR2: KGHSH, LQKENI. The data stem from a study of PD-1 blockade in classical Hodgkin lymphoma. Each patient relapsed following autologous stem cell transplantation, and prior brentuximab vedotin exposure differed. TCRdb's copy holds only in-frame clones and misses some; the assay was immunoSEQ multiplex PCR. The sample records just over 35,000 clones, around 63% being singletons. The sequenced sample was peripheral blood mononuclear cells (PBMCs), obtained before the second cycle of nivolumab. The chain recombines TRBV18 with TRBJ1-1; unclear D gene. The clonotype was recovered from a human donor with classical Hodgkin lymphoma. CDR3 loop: CASSSQAPMNTEAFF. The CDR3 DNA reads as TGTGCCAGCTCTTCTCAGGCGCCAATGAACACTGAAGCTTTCTTT.